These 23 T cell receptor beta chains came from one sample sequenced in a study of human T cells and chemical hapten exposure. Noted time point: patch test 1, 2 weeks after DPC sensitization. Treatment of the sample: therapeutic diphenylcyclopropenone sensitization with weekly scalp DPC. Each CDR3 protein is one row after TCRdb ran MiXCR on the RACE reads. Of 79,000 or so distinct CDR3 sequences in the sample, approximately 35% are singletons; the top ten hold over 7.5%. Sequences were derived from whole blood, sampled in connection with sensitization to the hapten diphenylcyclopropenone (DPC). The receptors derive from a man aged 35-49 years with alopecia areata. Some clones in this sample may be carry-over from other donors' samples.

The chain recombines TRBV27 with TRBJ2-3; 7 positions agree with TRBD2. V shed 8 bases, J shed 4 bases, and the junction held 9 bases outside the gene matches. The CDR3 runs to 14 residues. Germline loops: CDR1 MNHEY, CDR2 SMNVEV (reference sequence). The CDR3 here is CASSWGGFADTQYF. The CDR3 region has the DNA TGTGCCAGCTCCTGGGGGGGGTTTGCAGATACGCAGTATTTT.

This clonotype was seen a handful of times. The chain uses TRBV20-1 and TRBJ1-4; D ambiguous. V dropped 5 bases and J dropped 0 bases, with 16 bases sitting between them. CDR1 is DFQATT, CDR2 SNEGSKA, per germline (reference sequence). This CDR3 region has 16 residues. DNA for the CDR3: TGCAGTGCTCAGCGGATAGCCGGCTCAACTAATGAAAAACTGTTTTTT. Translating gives CSAQRIAGSTNEKLFF.

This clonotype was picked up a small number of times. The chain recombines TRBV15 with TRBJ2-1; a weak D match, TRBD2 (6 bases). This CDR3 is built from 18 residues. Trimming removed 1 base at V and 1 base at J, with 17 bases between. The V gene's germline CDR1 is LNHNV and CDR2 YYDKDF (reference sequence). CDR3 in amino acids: CATSRGTAGRSSYNEQFF. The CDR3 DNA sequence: TGTGCCACCAGCAGAGGGACGGCGGGGCGGTCATCCTACAATGAGCAGTTCTTC. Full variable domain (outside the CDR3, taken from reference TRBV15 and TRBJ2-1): DAMVIQNPRYQVTQFGKPVTLSCSQTLNHNVMYWYQQKSSQAPKLLFHYYDKDFNNEADTPDNFQSRRPNTSFCFLDIRSPGLGDTAMYLCATSRGTAGRSSYNEQFFGPGTRLTVL.

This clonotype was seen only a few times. As DNA, the CDR3 is TGCGCCAGCAACGACAGGGACTCAGATACGCAGTATTTT. Translation gives CASNDRDSDTQYF. This chain links TRBV10-2 with TRBJ2-3, with a tentative D call TRBD1 (7 bases). The CDR3 sequence is 13 residues long. V was clipped by 7 bases and J by 4 bases, with 12 bases between them. Germline CDR1 reads WSHSY; CDR2 reads SAAADI.

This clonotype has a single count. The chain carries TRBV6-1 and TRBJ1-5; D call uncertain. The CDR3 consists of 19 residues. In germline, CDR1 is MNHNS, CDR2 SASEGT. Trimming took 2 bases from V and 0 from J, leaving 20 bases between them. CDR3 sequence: CASSEKVPSGLYSNQPQHF. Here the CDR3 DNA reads TGTGCCAGCAGTGAAAAGGTCCCCTCCGGTCTCTATAGCAATCAGCCCCAGCATTTT.

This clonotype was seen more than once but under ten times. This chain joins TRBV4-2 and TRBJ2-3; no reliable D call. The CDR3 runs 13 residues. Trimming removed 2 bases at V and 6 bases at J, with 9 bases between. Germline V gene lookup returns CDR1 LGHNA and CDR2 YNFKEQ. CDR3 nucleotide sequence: TGTGCCAGCAGCCAAATTCAGCCGGATACGCAGTATTTT. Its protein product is CASSQIQPDTQYF.

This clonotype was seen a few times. CDR3 nucleotides: TGTGCCAGCAGCCCCGAACCCGGACAGGGGCCGGTGGCCAAAAACATTCAGTACTTC. This codes for CASSPEPGQGPVAKNIQYF. V and J are TRBV28 and TRBJ2-4, with TRBD1 identical over 9 bases. Germline V CDR1 and CDR2: MDHEN, SYDVKM. The CDR3 runs to 19 residues. The V and J ends lost 6 bases and 1 base, in that order; junction bases with no gene match: 16.

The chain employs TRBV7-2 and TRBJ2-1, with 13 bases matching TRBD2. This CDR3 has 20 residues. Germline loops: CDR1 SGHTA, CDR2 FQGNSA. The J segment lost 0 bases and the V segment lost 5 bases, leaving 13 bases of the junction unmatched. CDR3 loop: CASSGLQGLAGYSSYNEQFF. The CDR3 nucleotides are TGTGCCAGCAGCGGATTACAGGGACTAGCGGGATACAGCTCCTACAATGAGCAGTTCTTC.

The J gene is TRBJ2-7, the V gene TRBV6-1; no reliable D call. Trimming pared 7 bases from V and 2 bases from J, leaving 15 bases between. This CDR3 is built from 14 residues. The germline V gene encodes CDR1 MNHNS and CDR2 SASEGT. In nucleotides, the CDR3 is TGTGCCAGCACCGAACTGGGTTGGGCCTACGAGCAGTACTTC. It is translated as CASTELGWAYEQYF.

The CDR3 bases are TGTGCCAGCAGCCGTCAACTGGGACTAGCGTGGAAGACCCAGTACTTC. Translating gives CASSRQLGLAWKTQYF. The rearrangement uses TRBV12-3 or TRBV12-4 and TRBJ2-5; 10 positions agree with TRBD2. The CDR3 is 16 amino acids. With 6 bases clipped from V and 6 bases from J, the junction kept 13 bases outside the gene matches.

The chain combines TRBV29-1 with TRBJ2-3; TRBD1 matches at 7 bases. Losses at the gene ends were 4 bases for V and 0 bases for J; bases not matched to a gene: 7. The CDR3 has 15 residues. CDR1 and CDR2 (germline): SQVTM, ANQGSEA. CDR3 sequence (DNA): TGCAGCGTTGCCCGGGACAGTGCTAGCACAGATACGCAGTATTTT. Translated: CSVARDSASTDTQYF.

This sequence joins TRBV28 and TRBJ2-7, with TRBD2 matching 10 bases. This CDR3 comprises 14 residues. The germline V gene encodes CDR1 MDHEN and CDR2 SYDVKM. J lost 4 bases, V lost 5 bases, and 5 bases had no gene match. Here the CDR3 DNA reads TGTGCCAGCAGTCCGCCGGGACTAGCGTACGAGCAGTACTTC. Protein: CASSPPGLAYEQYF.

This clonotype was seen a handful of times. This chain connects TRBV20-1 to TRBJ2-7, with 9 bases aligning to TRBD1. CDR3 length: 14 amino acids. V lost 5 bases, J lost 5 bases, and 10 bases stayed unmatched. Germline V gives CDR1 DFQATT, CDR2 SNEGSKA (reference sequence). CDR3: CSAAHRGRVDEQYF. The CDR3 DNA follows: TGCAGTGCTGCCCACAGGGGGCGCGTCGACGAGCAGTACTTC.

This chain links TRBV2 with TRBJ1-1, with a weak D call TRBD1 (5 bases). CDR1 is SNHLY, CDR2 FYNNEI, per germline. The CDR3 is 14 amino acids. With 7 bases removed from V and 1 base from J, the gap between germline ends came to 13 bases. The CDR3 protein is CASNQGWGNTEAFF. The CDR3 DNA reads TGTGCCAGCAACCAGGGTTGGGGGAACACTGAAGCTTTCTTT. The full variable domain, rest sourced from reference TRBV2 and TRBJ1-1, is EPEVTQTPSHQVTQMGQEVILRCVPISNHLYFYWYRQILGQKVEFLVSFYNNEISEKSEIFDDQFSVERPDGSNFTLKIRSTKLEDSAMYFCASNQGWGNTEAFFGQGTRLTVV.

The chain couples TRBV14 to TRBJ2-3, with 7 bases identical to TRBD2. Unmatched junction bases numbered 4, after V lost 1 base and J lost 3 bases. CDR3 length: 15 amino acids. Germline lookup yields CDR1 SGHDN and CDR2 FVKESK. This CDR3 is CASSQGTSLTDTQYF. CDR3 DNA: TGTGCCAGCAGCCAAGGGACTAGTCTAACAGATACGCAGTATTTT. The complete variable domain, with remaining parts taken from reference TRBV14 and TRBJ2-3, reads EAGVTQFPSHSVIEKGQTVTLRCDPISGHDNLYWYRRVMGKEIKFLLHFVKESKQDESGMPNNRFLAERTGGTYSTLKVQPAELEDSGVYFCASSQGTSLTDTQYFGPGTRLTVL.

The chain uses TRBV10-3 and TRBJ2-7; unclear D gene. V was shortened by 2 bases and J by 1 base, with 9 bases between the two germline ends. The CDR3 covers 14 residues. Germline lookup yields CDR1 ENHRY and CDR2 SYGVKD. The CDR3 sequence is CAISEEMESYEQYF. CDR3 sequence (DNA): TGTGCCATCAGTGAGGAAATGGAATCCTACGAGCAGTACTTC.

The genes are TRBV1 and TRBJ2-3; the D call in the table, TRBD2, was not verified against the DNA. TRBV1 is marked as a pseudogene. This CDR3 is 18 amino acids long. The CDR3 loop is CTSTGVSGGVLSTDTQYF. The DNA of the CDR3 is TGCACCAGCACCGGGGTTAGCGGGGGGGTCCTCAGCACAGATACGCAGTATTTT.

The CDR3 DNA reads as TGTGCCAGCACCCTAAGCGGGCGGGTCAATGAGCAGTTCTTC. Its protein is CASTLSGRVNEQFF. The rearrangement joins TRBV27 to TRBJ2-1; D is possibly TRBD2 (6 bases). The germline V gene has CDR1 MNHEY and CDR2 SMNVEV (reference sequence). The CDR3 runs to 14 residues. Trimming took 7 bases from V and 6 from J, leaving 16 bases between them.

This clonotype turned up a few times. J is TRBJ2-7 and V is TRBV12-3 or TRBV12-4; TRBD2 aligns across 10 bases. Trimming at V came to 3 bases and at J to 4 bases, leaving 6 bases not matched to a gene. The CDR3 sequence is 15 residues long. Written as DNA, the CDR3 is TGTGCCAGCAGTTTTGGGCGAGCGGGAGGGTACGAGCAGTACTTC. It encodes CASSFGRAGGYEQYF.

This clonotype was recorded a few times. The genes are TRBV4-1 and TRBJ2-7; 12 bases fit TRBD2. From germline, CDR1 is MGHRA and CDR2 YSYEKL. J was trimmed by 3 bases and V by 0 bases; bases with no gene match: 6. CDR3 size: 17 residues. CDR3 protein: CASSQDFLAGGVYEQYF. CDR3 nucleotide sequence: TGCGCCAGCAGCCAAGACTTCCTAGCGGGAGGGGTCTACGAGCAGTACTTC.

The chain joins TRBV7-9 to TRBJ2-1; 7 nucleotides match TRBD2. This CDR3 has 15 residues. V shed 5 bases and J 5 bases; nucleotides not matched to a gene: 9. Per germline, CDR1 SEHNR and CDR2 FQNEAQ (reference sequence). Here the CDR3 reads CASSPDLAVNNEQFF. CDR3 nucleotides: TGTGCCAGCAGCCCTGACCTAGCGGTTAACAATGAGCAGTTCTTC.

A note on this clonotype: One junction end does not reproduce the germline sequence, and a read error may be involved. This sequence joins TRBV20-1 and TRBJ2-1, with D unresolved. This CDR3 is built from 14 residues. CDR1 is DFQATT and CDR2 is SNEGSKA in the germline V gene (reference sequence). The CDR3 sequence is CSARVGDSYNEQFF. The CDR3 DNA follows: TGCAGTGCCAGAGTTGGGGATTCCTACAATGAGCAGTTCTTC.

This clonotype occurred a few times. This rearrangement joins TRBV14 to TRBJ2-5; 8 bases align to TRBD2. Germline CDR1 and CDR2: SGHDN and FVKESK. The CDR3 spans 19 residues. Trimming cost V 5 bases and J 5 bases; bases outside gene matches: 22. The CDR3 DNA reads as TGTGCCAGCAGCACCCGACCGACAATTTCGGGACTAGGGGTGGAGACCCAGTACTTC. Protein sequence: CASSTRPTISGLGVETQYF.